What follows are 4 T cell receptor beta chains derived from one specimen sequenced in a study of T cells after yellow fever vaccination. One entry per CDR3 protein, called by TCRdb with MiXCR from the 5' RACE reads. The table shows tens of thousands of distinct CDR3 sequences, with 4% to 5% occurring only once. This material consisted of PBMCs, either bulk or a sorted T-cell subset (CD4+, CD8+, memory, or dextramer-sorted; not recorded which), taken on the day of the yellow fever booster vaccination. The receptors derive from a man aged 18 to 29 who received the YFV17D yellow fever vaccine.

This clonotype was detected ten times or more. The chain is built from TRBV12-3 or TRBV12-4 and TRBJ2-2; possible D gene TRBD1, 6 bases. V lost 5 bases, J lost 3 bases, and 10 bases lay in between. This CDR3 has 14 amino acids. As DNA, the CDR3 is TGTGCCAGCAGTCGGCAGGGGTACACCGGGGAGCTGTTTTTT. It is translated as CASSRQGYTGELFF.

V gene TRBV28 combines with J gene TRBJ2-7, with TRBD2 as a possible D gene (6 bases). The CDR3 has 14 residues. Germline values: CDR1 MDHEN, CDR2 SYDVKM. Trimming removed 5 bases from V and 5 bases from J, with 16 bases in between. CDR3 residues: CASSAPGRTHEQYV. In DNA form, the CDR3 reads TGTGCCAGCAGTGCTCCAGGGAGGACCCACGAGCAGTACGTC.

This clonotype was counted many times. V gene TRBV14 combines with J gene TRBJ2-4, with TRBD1 matching 8 bases. CDR3 size: 15 residues. Germline CDR1 and CDR2: SGHDN and FVKESK. V gave up 2 bases and J gave up 8 bases; unmatched junction bases: 8. This CDR3 is CASSQLTGGSDIQYF. DNA for the CDR3: TGTGCCAGCAGCCAACTTACAGGGGGGTCGGACATTCAGTACTTC.

This clonotype was recorded at least ten times. The chain couples TRBV12-3 or TRBV12-4 to TRBJ1-3; D ambiguous. The CDR3 extends over 13 amino acids. Between the trimmed V and J ends, which lost 8 bases and 0 bases, there was a span of 8 bases. The CDR3 reads CASGSSSGNTIYF. The DNA for the CDR3 is TGTGCCAGCGGCTCCAGCTCTGGAAACACCATATATTTT.